This is a list of T cell receptor beta chains from one sample in a study of shared clonotypes between healthy human individuals. TCRdb's copy holds only in-frame clones and misses some; the assay was immunoSEQ multiplex PCR. This table holds millions of clones, around nine tenths found once. Sequenced: naive CD4+ T cells sorted from blood. The receptors were sampled from a man aged 18 to 29 in good health. Both conserved end residues are part of each CDR3. The order of the fields is D gene, J gene, V gene, clone size, CDR3 DNA, CDR3 protein. A D gene is named only where the DNA matches it firmly. Clone size is not always given. Where it is, it says once, few, many or a class for expanded clones.

>-|TRBJ2-1|TRBV6-6|-
TGTGCCAGCAGGCCCCCGAACAATGAGCAGTTCTTC
CASRPPNNEQFF
>TRBD1|TRBJ1-3|TRBV10-3|-
TGTGCCATCAGTGACCAGGGGGCGGCGGGAAACACCATATATTTT
CAISDQGAAGNTIYF
>TRBD1|TRBJ2-2|TRBV19|-
TGTGCCAGTAGTATAAGGGGGCAGGGGAACACCGGGGAGCTGTTTTTT
CASSIRGQGNTGELFF
>-|TRBJ2-5|TRBV5-4|-
TGTGCCAGCAGCTTTACTAACTACCAAGAGACCCAGTACTTC
CASSFTNYQETQYF
>TRBD2|TRBJ2-1|TRBV5-1|-
TGCGCCAGCACGCAAGCGGGGGGGCGGGATGAGCAGTTCTTC
CASTQAGGRDEQFF
>-|TRBJ2-5|TRBV19|-
TGTGCCAGTAGCCCACAGGGACGAGAGACCCAGTACTTC
CASSPQGRETQYF
>-|TRBJ1-1|TRBV10-3|-
TGTGCCATCAGCAGGAACATGAACACTGAAGCTTTCTTT
CAISRNMNTEAFF
>-|TRBJ2-7|TRBV4-1|-
TGCGCCAGCAGCCAAGATGGCAGGGACGGTTCCTACGAGCAGTACTTC
CASSQDGRDGSYEQYF
>TRBD2|TRBJ2-3|TRBV10-3|-
TGTGCCCACGGGGAGGGGACCCCGGGGACGCAGTATTTT
CAHGEGTPGTQYF
>TRBD1|TRBJ1-1|TRBV5-4|-
TGTGCCAGCAGCTTAGGGGGCGGGAACACTGAAGCTTTCTTT
CASSLGGGNTEAFF
>TRBD1|TRBJ2-7|TRBV6-1|once
TGTGCCAGCAGTGTTCGGGACAGGGGGGTATACGAGCAGTACTTC
CASSVRDRGVYEQYF
>-|TRBJ1-3|TRBV5-1|-
TGCGCCAGCAGCTTACCTCCGCCCCTCGAGGGGGCTGGAAACACCATATATTTT
CASSLPPPLEGAGNTIYF
>-|TRBJ1-4|TRBV30|-
TGTGCCTGGAGTAAGGGGCTTAATGAAAAACTGTTTTTT
CAWSKGLNEKLFF
>-|TRBJ2-7|TRBV6-5|-
TGTGCCAGCACAGCGAGGACACATAGTTCCTACGAGCAGTACTTC
CASTARTHSSYEQYF
>TRBD1|TRBJ2-5|TRBV15|-
TGTGCCACCAGCAGAGGACAGGGGTCGGAGACCCAGTACTTC
CATSRGQGSETQYF
>TRBD1|TRBJ1-2|TRBV5-4|-
TGTGCCAGCAGCCATTCCGCACAGGGGGCGCGGGGCTACACCTTC
CASSHSAQGARGYTF
>TRBD1|TRBJ1-1|TRBV7-9|-
TGTGCCAGCACCGGTAGAGCCCCCGAGACAGGGGACACTGAAGCTTTCTTT
CASTGRAPETGDTEAFF
>-|TRBJ1-1|TRBV2|-
TGTGCCAGCAGTGCACGGGAGAACACTGAAGCTTTCTTT
CASSARENTEAFF
>TRBD2|TRBJ2-3|TRBV5-4|-
TGTGCCAGCAGCCTGAGACTAGCGGGAGCGACAGATACGCAGTATTTT
CASSLRLAGATDTQYF
>-|TRBJ1-1|TRBV4-3|-
TGCGCCAGCAGCCAAGAAAACTGGAGGAACACTGAAGCTTTCTTT
CASSQENWRNTEAFF
>-|TRBJ2-3|TRBV18|-
TGTGCCAGCTCACCACTGATAGCCGCAGATACGCAGTATTTT
CASSPLIAADTQYF
>TRBD2|TRBJ2-7|TRBV6-1|-
TGTGCCAGCAGGATGGGACTAGCGGGGGACTACGAGCAGTACTTC
CASRMGLAGDYEQYF
>-|TRBJ2-2|TRBV30|-
TGTGCCTGGAAGTCTCAGAACACCGGGGAGCTGTTTTTT
CAWKSQNTGELFF
>-|TRBJ1-2|TRBV27|-
TGTGCCAGCAGTTTCTCCCGAGGGGTCTATGGCTACACCTTC
CASSFSRGVYGYTF
>TRBD1|TRBJ1-5|TRBV2|-
TGTGCCAGCAGCTCTGGACAGGGCAATCAGCCCCAGCATTTT
CASSSGQGNQPQHF
>-|TRBJ1-5|TRBV4-1|few
TGCGCCAGCAGCCAAGAGTTAGCGGGTCAGCCCCAGCATTTT
CASSQELAGQPQHF
>-|TRBJ2-5|TRBV5-1|-
TGCGCCAGCAGCTTGACCCAGGGAGGAGAGACCCAGTACTTC
CASSLTQGGETQYF